This TCR beta chain derives from a study of blood T cell repertoires in COVID-19. The data were produced by immunoSEQ multiplex PCR, yet TCRdb's version contains in-frame clones alone and is incomplete. This sample has 250,000 or so clones; around 81% occur once, and the top ten carry around 3.5%. Germline V lookup: CDR1 MDHEN, CDR2 SYDVKM. Losses at the gene ends were 5 bases for V and 4 bases for J; bases not matched to a gene: 6. The CDR3 runs to 14 residues. V and J are TRBV28 and TRBJ1-2; 8 positions agree with TRBD1. The specimen was PBMCs or T cells enriched from blood (not recorded which). The clonotype was recovered from a man aged 45 to 65 who had recovered from COVID-19. As DNA, the CDR3 is TGTGCCAGCAGTCAGGGGGCTTATGTCTATGGCTACACCTTC. Amino acids: CASSQGAYVYGYTF.